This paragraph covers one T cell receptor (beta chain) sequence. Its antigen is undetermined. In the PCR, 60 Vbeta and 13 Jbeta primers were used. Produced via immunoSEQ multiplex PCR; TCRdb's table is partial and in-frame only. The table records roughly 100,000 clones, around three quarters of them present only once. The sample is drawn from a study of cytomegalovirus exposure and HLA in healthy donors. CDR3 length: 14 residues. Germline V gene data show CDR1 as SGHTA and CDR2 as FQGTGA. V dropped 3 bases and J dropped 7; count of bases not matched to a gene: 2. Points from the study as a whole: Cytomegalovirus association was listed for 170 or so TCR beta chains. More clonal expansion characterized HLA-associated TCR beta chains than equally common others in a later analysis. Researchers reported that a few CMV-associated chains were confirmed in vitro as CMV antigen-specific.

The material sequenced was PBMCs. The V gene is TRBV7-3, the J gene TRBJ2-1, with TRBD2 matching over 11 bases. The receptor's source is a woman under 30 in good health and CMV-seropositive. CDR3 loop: CASSLLAGGNEQFF. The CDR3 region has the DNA TGTGCCAGCAGCTTGCTAGCGGGGGGAAATGAGCAGTTCTTC.